This T cell receptor (beta chain) was profiled in a study of T cell repertoires in cytomegalovirus infection. Study results and limitations: In two of eight donors, the top clonotype was HLA-C-restricted CMV-specific.

TCRdb processed the reads anew with MiXCR; each CDR3 protein has one entry. The sample yields tens of thousands of distinct CDR3 sequences, about 27% seen once. Between the trimmed V and J ends, which lost 3 bases and 10 bases, there was a span of 16 bases. Germline loops: CDR1 SNHLY, CDR2 FYNNEI. CDR3 length: 14 amino acids. A remark on this clonotype: The antigen is undetermined.

This specimen was CD8+ T cells from cultured PBMCs, taken from culture after CMV antigen stimulation. This clonotype was sampled from a human donor in good health (CMV status not recorded). Some clones in this sample may be carry-over from other donors' samples. The rearrangement joins TRBV2 to TRBJ1-5; the D is unclear. CDR3 in amino acids: CASSEGVSFIPQHF. The CDR3 nucleotides are TGTGCCAGCAGTGAGGGAGTCAGTTTTATCCCCCAGCATTTT.